One and the same sample provided the 6 T cell receptor beta chains below, sequenced in a study of vaccination and CD4 T cells after COVID-19. Treatment meaning: 10-day PBMC culture with coronavirus spike peptide pools or control peptides (ViraFEST assay). No antigen is known for these receptors. Sequenced with the Oncomine TCR Beta short-read assay was DNA taken from cultured CD4+ T cells. One entry per CDR3 protein, called by TCRdb with MiXCR from the PCR reads. The sample has approximately 15,000 distinct CDR3 sequences; 21% are singletons. Here the sequenced sample was CD4+ T cells from blood, cultured in vitro, taken before SARS-CoV-2 vaccination. The receptors were sampled from a human donor who received a COVID-19 vaccine.

This clonotype turned up a few times. The rearrangement uses TRBV7-3 and TRBJ1-2; D ambiguous. Trimming removed 5 bases at V and 4 bases at J, with 11 bases between. Germline lookup yields CDR1 SGHTA and CDR2 FQGTGA. The CDR3 runs to 13 residues. The DNA for the CDR3 is TGTGCCAGCAGCCTTGACGCGGGCTATGGCTACACCTTC. It codes for CASSLDAGYGYTF.

This clonotype was recorded a few times. The gene calls are TRBV30 and TRBJ2-1; no firm D call. The CDR3 extends over 15 amino acids. Germline lookup yields CDR1 GTSNPN and CDR2 SVGIG (reference sequence). Trimming took off 3 bases at V and 0 bases at J, with 12 bases between the two ends. CDR3 sequence reads: CAWRNTESSYNEQFF. Written as DNA, the CDR3 is TGTGCCTGGAGAAATACAGAAAGCTCCTACAATGAGCAGTTCTTC.

The rearrangement uses TRBV12-3 or TRBV12-4 and TRBJ1-1, with D possibly TRBD1 on 5 matching bases. V lost 3 bases and J 6 bases, leaving 8 bases between the germline ends. The CDR3 totals 12 residues. For the CDR3, the DNA is TGTGCCAGCAGTTTTAGGGGCGCTGAAGCTTTCTTT. Translation gives CASSFRGAEAFF.

V is TRBV5-1 and J is TRBJ2-7; D is possibly TRBD1 or TRBD2 (5 bases each). Germline V gene lookup returns CDR1 SGHRS and CDR2 YFSETQ. V was trimmed by 4 bases and J by 1 base, leaving 15 bases between them. The CDR3 loop spans 15 amino acids. This CDR3 reads CASSRTRGDSYEQYF. The CDR3 nucleotides read TGCGCCAGCAGCCGTACCCGAGGGGATTCCTACGAGCAGTACTTC.

The chain uses TRBV7-9 and TRBJ2-3; 8 bases map to TRBD2. The V gene end was trimmed by 1 base and the J gene end by 2 bases; junction bases not matched to a gene: 8. Germline V lookup: CDR1 SEHNR, CDR2 FQNEAQ (reference sequence). The CDR3 is 17 amino acids. The CDR3 loop is CASSLDRAGAFTDTQYF. CDR3 in DNA: TGTGCCAGCAGCTTAGATAGAGCGGGGGCTTTCACAGATACGCAGTATTTT.

Notes on this clonotype: The junction and the germline gene differ at one end; a read error may be behind it. The chain employs TRBV6-5 and TRBJ2-2; 12 bases agree with TRBD2. Per the germline V gene, CDR1 is MNHEY and CDR2 is SVGAGI. The CDR3 is 16 amino acids. CDR3 coding DNA: TGTGTCAGCAGTTGGCCTAGCGGGGGGGGAACCGGGGAGCTGTTTTTT. Its protein product is CVSSWPSGGGTGELFF.